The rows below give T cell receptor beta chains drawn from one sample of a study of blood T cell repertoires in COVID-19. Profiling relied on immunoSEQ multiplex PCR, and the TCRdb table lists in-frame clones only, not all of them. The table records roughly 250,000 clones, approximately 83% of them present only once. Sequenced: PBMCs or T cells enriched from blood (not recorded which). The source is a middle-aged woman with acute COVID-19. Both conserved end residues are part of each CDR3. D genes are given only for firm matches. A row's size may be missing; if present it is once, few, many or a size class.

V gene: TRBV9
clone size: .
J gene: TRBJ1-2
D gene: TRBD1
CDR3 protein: CASSVTGGANYGYTF
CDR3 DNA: TGTGCCAGCAGCGTGACAGGGGGAGCTAACTATGGCTACACCTTC

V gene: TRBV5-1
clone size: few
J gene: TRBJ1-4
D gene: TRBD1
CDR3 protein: CASSWAGTGVEKLFF
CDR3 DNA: TGCGCCAGCAGCTGGGCCGGGACAGGGGTTGAAAAACTGTTTTTT

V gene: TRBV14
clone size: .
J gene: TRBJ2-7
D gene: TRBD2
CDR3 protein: CASSQLAGEVYEQYF
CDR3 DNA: TGTGCCAGCAGCCAGTTAGCGGGAGAAGTTTACGAGCAGTACTTC

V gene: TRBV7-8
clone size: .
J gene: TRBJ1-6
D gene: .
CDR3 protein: CATAARGTDNSPLHF
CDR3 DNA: TGTGCCACAGCCGCGCGGGGGACGGACAATTCACCCCTCCACTTT

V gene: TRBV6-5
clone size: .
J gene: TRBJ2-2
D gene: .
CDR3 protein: CASTNIANTGELFF
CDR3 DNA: TGTGCCAGTACAAATATCGCGAACACCGGGGAGCTGTTTTTT

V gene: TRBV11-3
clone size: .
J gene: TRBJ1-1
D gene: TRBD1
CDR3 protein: CASSTSSGDRVGTEAFF
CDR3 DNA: TGTGCCAGCAGCACTAGTAGTGGGGACAGGGTTGGCACTGAAGCTTTCTTT

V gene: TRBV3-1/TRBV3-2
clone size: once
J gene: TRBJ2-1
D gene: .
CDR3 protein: CASSQEWQYNEQFF
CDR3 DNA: TGTGCCAGCAGCCAAGAGTGGCAGTACAATGAGCAGTTCTTC

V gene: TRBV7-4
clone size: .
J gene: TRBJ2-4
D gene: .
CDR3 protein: CASSLRGSQPAKNIQYF
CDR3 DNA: TGTGCCAGCAGCTTACGGGGTTCTCAGCCTGCCAAAAACATTCAGTACTTC

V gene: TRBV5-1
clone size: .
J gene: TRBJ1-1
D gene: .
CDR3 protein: CASSNRFEAFF
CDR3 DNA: TGCGCCAGCAGTAACAGATTTGAAGCTTTCTTT

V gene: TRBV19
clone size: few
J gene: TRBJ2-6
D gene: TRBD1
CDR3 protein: CASSWGQASSGANVLTF
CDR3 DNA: TGTGCCAGTAGCTGGGGACAGGCGAGCTCTGGGGCCAACGTCCTGACTTTC

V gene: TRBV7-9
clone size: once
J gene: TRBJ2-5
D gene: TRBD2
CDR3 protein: CASSLAASGSETQYF
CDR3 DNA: TGTGCCAGCAGCTTAGCCGCTAGCGGGAGTGAGACCCAGTACTTC

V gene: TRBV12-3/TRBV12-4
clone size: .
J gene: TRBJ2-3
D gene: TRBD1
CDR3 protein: CASSTGADTQYF
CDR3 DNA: TGTGCCAGCAGTACAGGGGCAGATACGCAGTATTTT

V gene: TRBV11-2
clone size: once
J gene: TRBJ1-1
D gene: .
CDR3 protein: CASSFQSNTEAFF
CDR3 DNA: TGTGCCAGCAGCTTTCAGTCGAACACTGAAGCTTTCTTT

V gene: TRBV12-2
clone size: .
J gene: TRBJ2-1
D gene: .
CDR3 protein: CASRTEREISYNEQFF
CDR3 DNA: TGTGCAAGTCGAACCGAGCGGGAGATCTCCTACAATGAGCAGTTCTTC

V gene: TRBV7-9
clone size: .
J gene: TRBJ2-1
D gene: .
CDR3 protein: CASSPGVRNYNEQFF
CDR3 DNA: TGTGCCAGCAGCCCAGGGGTCAGAAACTACAATGAGCAGTTCTTC

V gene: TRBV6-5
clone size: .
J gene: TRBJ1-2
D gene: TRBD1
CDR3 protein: CASKPGDRVYGYTF
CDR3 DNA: TGTGCCAGCAAACCCGGCGACAGGGTGTATGGCTACACCTTC

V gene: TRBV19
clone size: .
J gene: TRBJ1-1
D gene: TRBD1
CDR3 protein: CASSPGTAHTEAFF
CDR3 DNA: TGTGCCAGTAGCCCCGGGACAGCCCACACTGAAGCTTTCTTT

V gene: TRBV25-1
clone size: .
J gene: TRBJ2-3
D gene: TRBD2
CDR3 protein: CASSDPSGSTDTQYF
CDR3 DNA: TGTGCCAGCAGTGATCCTAGCGGGAGCACAGATACGCAGTATTTT

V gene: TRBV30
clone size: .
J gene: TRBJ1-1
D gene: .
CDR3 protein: CASHQGNTEAFF
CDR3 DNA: TGTGCCTCCCATCAGGGGAACACTGAAGCTTTCTTT

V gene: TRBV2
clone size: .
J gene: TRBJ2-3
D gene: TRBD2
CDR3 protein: CASSLQREPSTDTQYF
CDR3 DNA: TGTGCCAGCAGCCTCCAGCGGGAGCCTAGCACAGATACGCAGTATTTT

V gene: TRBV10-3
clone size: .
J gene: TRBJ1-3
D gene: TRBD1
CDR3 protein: CAISETGQGVSGNTIYF
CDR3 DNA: TGTGCCATCAGTGAGACGGGACAGGGGGTCTCTGGAAACACCATATATTTT

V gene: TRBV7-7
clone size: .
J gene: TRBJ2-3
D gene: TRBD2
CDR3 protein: CASSPTGLAGSTDTQYF
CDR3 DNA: TGTGCTAGCAGCCCAACCGGACTAGCGGGAAGCACAGATACGCAGTATTTT

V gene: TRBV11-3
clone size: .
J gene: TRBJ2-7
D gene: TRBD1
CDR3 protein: CASSLGEDRGPSYEQYF
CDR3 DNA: TGTGCCAGCAGCTTGGGTGAGGACAGGGGACCCTCCTACGAGCAGTACTTC

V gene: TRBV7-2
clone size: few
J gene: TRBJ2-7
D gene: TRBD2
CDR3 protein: CASSLIVTSVGYEQYF
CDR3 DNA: TGTGCCAGCAGCTTAATTGTGACTAGCGTAGGCTACGAGCAGTACTTC

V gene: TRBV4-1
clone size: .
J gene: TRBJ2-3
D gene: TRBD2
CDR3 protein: CASSRTPSGNSDTQYF
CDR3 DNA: TGCGCCAGCAGCAGAACTCCTAGCGGGAACTCAGATACGCAGTATTTT

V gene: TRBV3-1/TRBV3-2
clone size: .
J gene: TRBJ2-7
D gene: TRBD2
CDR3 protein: CASSQYGTSGSSYEQYF
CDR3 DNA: TGTGCCAGCAGCCAATACGGGACTAGCGGGAGTAGCTACGAGCAGTACTTC

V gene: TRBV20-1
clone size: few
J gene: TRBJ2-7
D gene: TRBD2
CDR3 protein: CSASLASGAYEQYF
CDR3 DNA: TGCAGTGCTAGTCTCGCTAGCGGAGCCTACGAGCAGTACTTC

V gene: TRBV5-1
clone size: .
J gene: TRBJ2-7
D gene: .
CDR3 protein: CASSLGPTTYEQYF
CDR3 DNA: TGCGCCAGCAGCTTGGGTCCGACTACCTACGAGCAGTACTTC

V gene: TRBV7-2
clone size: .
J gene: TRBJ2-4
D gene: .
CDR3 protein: CASSVQLAKNIQYF
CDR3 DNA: TGTGCCAGCAGCGTGCAGTTAGCCAAAAACATTCAGTACTTC

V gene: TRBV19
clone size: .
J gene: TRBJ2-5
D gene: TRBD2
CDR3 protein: CASSIPRGLAGQETQYF
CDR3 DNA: TGTGCCAGTAGTATACCCCGGGGACTAGCGGGACAAGAGACCCAGTACTTC

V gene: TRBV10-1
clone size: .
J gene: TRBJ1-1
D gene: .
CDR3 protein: CASSESTDRTEAFF
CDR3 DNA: TGCGCCAGCAGTGAGTCTACCGACAGAACTGAAGCTTTCTTT

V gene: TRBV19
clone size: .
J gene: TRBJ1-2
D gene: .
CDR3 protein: CAATGTVFYGYTF
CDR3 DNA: TGTGCCGCCACAGGAACGGTTTTCTATGGCTACACCTTC

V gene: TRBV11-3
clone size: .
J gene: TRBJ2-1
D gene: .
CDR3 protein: CASSFSISYNEQFF
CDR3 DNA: TGTGCCAGCAGCTTTAGCATCTCCTACAATGAGCAGTTCTTC

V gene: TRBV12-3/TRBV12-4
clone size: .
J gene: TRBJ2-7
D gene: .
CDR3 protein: CASSDSNNYEQYF
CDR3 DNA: TGTGCCAGCAGCGATAGCAACAACTACGAGCAGTACTTC

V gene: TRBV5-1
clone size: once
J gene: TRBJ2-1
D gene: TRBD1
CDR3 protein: CASSLGDRVFSEQFF
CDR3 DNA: TGCGCCAGCAGCTTGGGGGACAGGGTTTTCAGTGAGCAGTTCTTC

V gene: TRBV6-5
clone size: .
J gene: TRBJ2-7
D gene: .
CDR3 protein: CASSGTREQYF
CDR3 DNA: TGTGCCAGCAGCGGAACTAGAGAGCAGTACTTC

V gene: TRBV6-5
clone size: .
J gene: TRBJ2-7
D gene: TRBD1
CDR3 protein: CASRHGTGDSYEQYF
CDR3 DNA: TGTGCCAGCAGGCATGGGACAGGGGACTCCTACGAGCAGTACTTC

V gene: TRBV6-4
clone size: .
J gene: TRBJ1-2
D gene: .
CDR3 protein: CASSPAGSNYGYTF
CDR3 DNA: TGTGCCAGCAGCCCCGCAGGGTCTAACTATGGCTACACCTTC

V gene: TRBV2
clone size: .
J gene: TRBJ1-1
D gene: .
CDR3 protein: CASRPSGAPGTEAFF
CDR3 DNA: TGTGCCAGCAGGCCCTCAGGGGCCCCAGGAACTGAAGCTTTCTTT

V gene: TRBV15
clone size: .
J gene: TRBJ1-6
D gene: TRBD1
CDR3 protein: CATARTGTDNSPLHF
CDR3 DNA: TGTGCCACCGCGAGGACCGGGACAGATAATTCACCCCTCCACTTT

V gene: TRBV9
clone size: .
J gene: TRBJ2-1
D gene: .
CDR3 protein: CASSLRGVTYNEQFF
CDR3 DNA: TGTGCCAGCAGCCTCAGGGGGGTAACCTACAATGAGCAGTTCTTC

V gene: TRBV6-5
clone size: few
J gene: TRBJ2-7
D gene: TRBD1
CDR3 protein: CASSPDRGHYEQYF
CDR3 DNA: TGTGCCAGCAGTCCGGACAGGGGGCACTACGAGCAGTACTTC

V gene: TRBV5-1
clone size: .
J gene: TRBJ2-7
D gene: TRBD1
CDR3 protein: CASGLGQEGPLQYF
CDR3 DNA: TGCGCCAGCGGACTGGGACAGGAAGGTCCTTTGCAGTACTTC

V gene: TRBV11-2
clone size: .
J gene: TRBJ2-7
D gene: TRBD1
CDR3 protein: CASSLVAGGDKQYF
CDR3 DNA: TGTGCCAGCAGCTTAGTGGCAGGGGGCGATAAGCAGTACTTC